The clone carrying this TCR beta chain was found many times. Its antigen is unknown. Diagnosis rested on symptoms, serum thyroxine and TRAb, thyroid ultrasound, and orbital computed tomography. This sample stems from a study of T cells in Graves' hyperthyroidism and ophthalmopathy. Study observations and caveats: Ophthalmopathy was distinguished from stable hyperthyroidism by 13 V-J signatures.

It was RNA transcripts that yielded the amplified TCR beta CDR3 regions. The HTBI primer set was used in a first-round RT-PCR of the TCR CDR3. TCRdb recomputed calls from the multiplex PCR reads with MiXCR, one row per CDR3 protein. In the table there are nearly 600,000 distinct CDR3 sequences, over 12% of which are singletons. V was cut by 2 bases and J by 11 bases, with 9 bases left in between. CDR1 is SGHAT and CDR2 is FQNNGV in the germline V gene. CDR3 size: 11 residues. This TCR was sampled from a woman younger than 35 with Graves' ophthalmopathy. Sequencing was done on a sample of blood. The chain employs TRBV11-2 and TRBJ1-1; D gene uncertain. The DNA for the CDR3 is TGTGCCAGCAGCTTAAACGAACGGGCTTTCTTT. It encodes CASSLNERAFF.